What follows is one TCR beta chain and its context. Its antigen is as yet unknown. The V gene's germline CDR1 is SGHRS and CDR2 YFSETQ. Between the trimmed V and J ends, which lost 0 bases and 6 bases, there was a span of 9 bases. The CDR3 loop spans 14 amino acids. This entry comes from a study of T cell responses to AZD1222 COVID-19 vaccine. Study-wide findings and caveats: Without day 14 samples, only post-peak T cell repertoires were studied.

Assay: immunoSEQ multiplex PCR; the TCRdb copy retains only in-frame clones and omits some. Altogether more than 85,000 clones are present, roughly 82% being singletons, with the ten largest covering 5%. The sequencing used peripheral blood, collected on day 0 of AZD1222 vaccination. The receptor's source is an adult in good health. J is TRBJ2-2 and V is TRBV5-1; D not certain. The CDR3 spells CASSLERIPGELFF. The CDR3 DNA sequence: TGCGCCAGCAGCTTGGAGAGAATACCCGGGGAGCTGTTTTTT.